These T cell receptor beta chains were read from a single sample in a study of cytomegalovirus exposure and HLA in healthy donors. Produced via immunoSEQ multiplex PCR; TCRdb's table is partial and in-frame only. The data show about 200,000 clones, about four fifths seen once. Sample: PBMCs. The origin of the receptors is a woman aged 18-29 years in good health and CMV-seronegative. Both conserved end residues are part of each CDR3. The D gene is left open where the match is weak. Size is stated for part of the rows, as once, few or many counts, or as a class when the clone is expanded.

-	-	TRBV28	TRBJ2-7	TGTGCCAGCAGGCCGAGGGCCCTGACTAGTTCAGCCTACGAGCAGTACTTC	CASRPRALTSSAYEQYF
TRBD2	-	TRBV30	TRBJ2-5	TGTGCCTGGAGTGGTGGCAGGGGGCTAGCGGGAGCGACCCAGTACTTC	CAWSGGRGLAGATQYF
-	-	TRBV4-3	TRBJ2-2	TGCGCCAGCAGCCGCTATCAGCGGGACACCGGGGAGCTGTTTTTT	CASSRYQRDTGELFF
TRBD2	-	TRBV27	TRBJ2-1	TGTGCCAGCAGTTCCTTAGCGGGGGTCTACAATGAGCAGTTCTTC	CASSSLAGVYNEQFF
-	-	TRBV5-4	TRBJ2-1	TGTGCCAGCAGCCCTTGGGCCGCTGCCGCCTCCTACAATGAGCAGTTCTTC	CASSPWAAAASYNEQFF
TRBD1	-	TRBV5-1	TRBJ2-1	TGCGCCAGCAGCTTGGCCGGGGACAGCCCCCTCTATGAGCAGTTCTTC	CASSLAGDSPLYEQFF
-	-	TRBV7-2	TRBJ1-3	TGTGCCAGCAGCGTAAGGAGCGGCGGAAACACCATATATTTT	CASSVRSGGNTIYF
-	-	TRBV28	TRBJ1-2	TGTGCCAGCAGTAGTACAGGGATGACTAACTATGGCTACACCTTC	CASSSTGMTNYGYTF
TRBD2	-	TRBV4-2	TRBJ2-7	TGTGCCAGCAGCCAATCTGGACTAGCGGGCCATAGCGAGCAGTACTTC	CASSQSGLAGHSEQYF
-	-	TRBV28	TRBJ1-2	TGTGCCAGCAGTTCCCTTGACTCTGGCTACACCTTC	CASSSLDSGYTF
TRBD1	once	TRBV27	TRBJ2-1	TGTGCCAGCAGTTTAGCGGACAGGGGGAAGGGTGAGCAGTTCTTC	CASSLADRGKGEQFF
-	-	TRBV6-6	TRBJ1-2	TGTGCCACCTGCTCGGGGGACCGTCAATATGGCTACACCTTC	CATCSGDRQYGYTF
-	-	TRBV27	TRBJ2-7	TGTGCCAGCAGTCCGGGATTGCACTACGAGCAGTACTTC	CASSPGLHYEQYF
TRBD1	few	TRBV28	TRBJ2-5	TGTGCCAGCACCCCCAGGGGGCGAGGGGAGACCCAGTACTTC	CASTPRGRGETQYF